These 6 T cell receptor beta chains share one sample of origin, sequenced in a study of T cells in localized non-small cell lung cancer. Generated by immunoSEQ multiplex PCR, the TCRdb table keeps only in-frame clones and is missing some. The sample records 75,000 to 80,000 clones, around 80% being singletons. The source was peripheral blood, collected before any cancer treatment. The origin of the receptors is a female donor older than 55 with stage I lung adenocarcinoma.

This chain connects TRBV30 to TRBJ1-3; D unclear. The CDR3 loop spans 17 amino acids. V dropped 3 bases and J dropped 1 base, with 19 bases sitting between them. CDR1 is GTSNPN, CDR2 SVGIG, per germline (reference sequence). In DNA form, the CDR3 reads TGTGCCTGGAGACCAAGAATTCGAGGGAGGTCTGGAAACACCATATATTTT. Protein product: CAWRPRIRGRSGNTIYF. Variable domain in full (rest from reference TRBV30 and TRBJ1-3): SQTIHQWPATLVQPVGSPLSLECTVEGTSNPNLYWYRQAAGRGLQLLFYSVGIGQISSEVPQNLSASRPQDRQFILSSKKLLLSDSGFYLCAWRPRIRGRSGNTIYFGEGSWLTVV.

The V gene is TRBV6-1, the J gene TRBJ1-3; tentative D call: TRBD1 (6 bases). The germline CDR1 and CDR2 sequences are MNHNS and SASEGT. Trimming took off 2 bases at V and 1 base at J, with 9 bases between the two ends. The CDR3 runs to 15 residues. In DNA, the CDR3 is TGTGCCAGCAGTGAAACAGGGTTTTCTGGAAACACCATATATTTT. This codes for CASSETGFSGNTIYF.

The chain joins TRBV28 to TRBJ1-1, with 7 bases matching TRBD1. V shed 6 bases and J 0 bases; nucleotides not matched to a gene: 19. The germline V gene encodes CDR1 MDHEN and CDR2 SYDVKM. There are 19 residues in the CDR3. The CDR3 DNA is TGTGCCAGCAGCCCTGGGATAGCCGTCGTGGGACAGCTGAACACTGAAGCTTTCTTT. This sequence encodes CASSPGIAVVGQLNTEAFF.

The V gene is TRBV28, the J gene TRBJ1-2; 7 nucleotides agree with TRBD1. Germline assignment: CDR1 MDHEN and CDR2 SYDVKM. V was pared by 5 bases and J by 1 base, with 10 bases of the junction left unmatched. The CDR3 spans 16 residues. This CDR3 is CASSEGQRAINYGYTF. The DNA of the CDR3 is TGTGCCAGCAGTGAGGGACAGCGCGCTATTAACTATGGCTACACCTTC.

This clone has a handful of counts. The V call is TRBV6-1, the J call TRBJ1-1; TRBD1 is a possible D gene (6 bases). Trimming left V 6 bases short and J 5 bases short, with 16 bases between. This CDR3 comprises 14 residues. Germline-derived CDR1 and CDR2 are MNHNS and SASEGT. CDR3 DNA: TGTGCCAGCAGAAGTGACAGGCAGTGGACTGAAGCTTTCTTT. Encoded protein: CASRSDRQWTEAFF.

The chain carries TRBV27 and TRBJ1-2; D perhaps matches TRBD1 (6 bases). CDR3 size: 16 residues. The ends were cut back, 3 bases at V and 0 bases at J, with 14 bases in the middle. Germline V gene lookup returns CDR1 MNHEY and CDR2 SMNVEV (reference sequence). CDR3 region: CASSLGGGAPNYGYTF. In DNA, the CDR3 is TGTGCCAGCAGTTTGGGCGGGGGCGCTCCTAACTATGGCTACACCTTC.